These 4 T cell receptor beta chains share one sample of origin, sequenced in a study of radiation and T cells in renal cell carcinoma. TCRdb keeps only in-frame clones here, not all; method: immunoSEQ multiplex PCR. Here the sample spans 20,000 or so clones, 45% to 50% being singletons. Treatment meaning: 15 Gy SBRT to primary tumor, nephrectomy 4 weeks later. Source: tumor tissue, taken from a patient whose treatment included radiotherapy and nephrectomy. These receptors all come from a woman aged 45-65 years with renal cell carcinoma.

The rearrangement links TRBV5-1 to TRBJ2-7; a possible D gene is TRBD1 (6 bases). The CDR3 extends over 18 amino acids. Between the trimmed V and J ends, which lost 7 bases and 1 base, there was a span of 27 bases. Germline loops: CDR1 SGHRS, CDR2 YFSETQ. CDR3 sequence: CASRPVYRAQLRSYEQYF. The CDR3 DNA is TGCGCCAGCCGCCCGGTGTACAGGGCTCAGCTTAGGTCCTACGAGCAGTACTTC.

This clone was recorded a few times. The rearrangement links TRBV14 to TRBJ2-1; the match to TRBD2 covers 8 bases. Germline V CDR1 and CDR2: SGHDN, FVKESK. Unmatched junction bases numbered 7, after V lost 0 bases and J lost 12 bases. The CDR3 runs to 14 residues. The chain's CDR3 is CASSQDVWSGGQFF. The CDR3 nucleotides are TGTGCCAGCAGCCAAGATGTTTGGAGCGGGGGGCAGTTCTTC.

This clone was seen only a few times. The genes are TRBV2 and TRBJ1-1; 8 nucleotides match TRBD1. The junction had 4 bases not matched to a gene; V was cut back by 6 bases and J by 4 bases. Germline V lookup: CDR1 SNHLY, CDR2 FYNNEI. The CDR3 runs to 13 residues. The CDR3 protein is CASSVDRGTEAFF. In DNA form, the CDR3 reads TGTGCCAGCAGCGTTGACAGGGGCACTGAAGCTTTCTTT.

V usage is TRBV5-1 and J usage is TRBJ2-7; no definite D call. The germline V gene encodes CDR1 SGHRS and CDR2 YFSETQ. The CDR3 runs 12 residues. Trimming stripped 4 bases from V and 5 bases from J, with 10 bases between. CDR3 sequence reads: CASSMGSHEQYF. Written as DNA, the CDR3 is TGCGCCAGCAGCATGGGCTCTCACGAGCAGTACTTC.